Following are 5 T cell receptor beta chains from one sample sequenced in a study of vaccination effects on CD4 cells after COVID-19 (dated by TCRdb to the early 2020s). Receptor libraries were prepared by the immunoSEQ multiplex PCR assay. In its TCRdb copy, this immuneACCESS table keeps in-frame sequences only and misses some clones. Where compared with another copy, unresolved V genes explain less than half of these, and the others have no known cause. The sample table lists tens of thousands of clones, roughly three quarters of them with a count of one. In total, the top ten clones hold 0.8% to 1% of the sample. The ViraFEST assay stimulated PBMC with viral peptide pools and then used TCR sequencing to identify antigen-specific CD4+ T cell clonotypes by expansion. After about 10 days of culture, CD4+ T cells were isolated with the EasySep CD4+ T cell isolation kit. Two doses of either the BNT162b2 or the mRNA-1273 mRNA SARS-CoV-2 vaccine were administered to participants.

Antigens for these TCRs are unknown. The starting material was CD4+ T cells from PBMCs cultured with HCoV-OC43 spike peptides, obtained after COVID-19 vaccination. What the cell subset or site label conveys for this sample: HCoV-OC43 spike overlapping peptide pool stimulation. The receptors originated from a human donor who received a COVID-19 vaccine.

The V gene is TRBV18, the J gene TRBJ2-6, with D maybe TRBD1 (6 bases). The CDR3 runs to 17 residues. Trimming left V 6 bases short and J 0 bases short, with 15 bases between. Germline assignment: CDR1 KGHSH and CDR2 LQKENI. CDR3 loop: CASSTGTPNSGANVLTF. The CDR3 coding sequence is TGTGCCAGCTCTACCGGGACACCAAACTCTGGGGCCAACGTCCTGACTTTC.

The V and J genes are TRBV14 and TRBJ2-3, with 7 bases lining up with TRBD1. Trimming cost V 0 bases and J 5 bases; bases outside gene matches: 8. This CDR3 contains 16 residues. Germline V gene lookup returns CDR1 SGHDN and CDR2 FVKESK. The CDR3 here is CASSQDRGGGRDTQYF. CDR3 nucleotides: TGTGCCAGCAGCCAAGATCGAGGGGGCGGTAGAGATACGCAGTATTTT.

This sequence joins TRBV3-1 (or the pseudogene TRBV3-2) and TRBJ1-2; weak D call: TRBD1 (6 bases). Trimming stripped 1 base from V and 2 bases from J, with 11 bases between. Germline V CDR1 and CDR2: LGHDT, YNNKEL (reference sequence). This CDR3 comprises 15 residues. The chain's CDR3 is CASSQVGGLNYGYTF. The CDR3, as DNA: TGTGCCAGCAGCCAAGTAGGGGGGCTAAACTATGGCTACACCTTC.

The chain has TRBV5-5 and TRBJ2-5; possibly TRBD1 or TRBD2 for D (5 bases each). The CDR3 has 14 amino acids. The V end lost 0 bases, the J end lost 5 bases, and 11 bases lay between the germline ends. CDR1 and CDR2 (germline): SGHKS, YYEKEE (reference sequence). In DNA, the CDR3 is TGTGCCAGCAGCTTGGTGGGGGTGCGGGAGACCCAGTACTTC. This translates into CASSLVGVRETQYF.

The chain recombines TRBV18 with TRBJ1-4; 8 nucleotides align to TRBD1. Per the germline V gene, CDR1 is KGHSH and CDR2 is LQKENI. The V gene end was trimmed by 3 bases and the J gene end by 3 bases; junction bases not matched to a gene: 3. CDR3 size: 15 residues. CDR3 DNA sequence: TGTGCCAGCTCACCCAACAGGGGGGCTAATGAAAAACTGTTTTTT. Translation gives CASSPNRGANEKLFF.